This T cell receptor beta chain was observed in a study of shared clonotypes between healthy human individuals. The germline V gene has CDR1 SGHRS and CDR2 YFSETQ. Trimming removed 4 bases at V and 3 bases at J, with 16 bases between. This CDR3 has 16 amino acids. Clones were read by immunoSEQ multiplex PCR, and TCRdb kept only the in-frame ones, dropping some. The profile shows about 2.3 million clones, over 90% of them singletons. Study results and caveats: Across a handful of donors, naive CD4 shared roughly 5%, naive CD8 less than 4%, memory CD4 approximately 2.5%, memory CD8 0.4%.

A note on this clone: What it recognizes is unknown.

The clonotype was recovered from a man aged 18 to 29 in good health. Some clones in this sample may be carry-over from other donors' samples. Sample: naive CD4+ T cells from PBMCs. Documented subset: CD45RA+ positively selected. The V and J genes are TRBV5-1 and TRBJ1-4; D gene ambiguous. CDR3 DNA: TGCGCCAGCAGCCCGCGGACCGGCGGGGCTAATGAAAAACTGTTTTTT. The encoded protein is CASSPRTGGANEKLFF.